This is a list of T cell receptor beta chains from one sample in a study of Ad26.COV2.S vaccination and SARS-CoV-2 variants. The assay was immunoSEQ multiplex PCR, and TCRdb's table has in-frame clones only and misses some. The table includes 440,000 or so clones, about 90% detected once. Specimen: peripheral blood, collected in a trial of Ad26.COV2.S vaccine versus placebo. All receptors come from a person between 18 and 59 years old who received the Ad26.COV2.S COVID-19 vaccine or a placebo. Each CDR3 is given with its conserved first and last residue. D genes are given only for firm matches. A row's size may be missing; if present it is once, few, many or a size class.

clone_size,j_call,d_call,v_call,cdr3_nt,cdr3_aa
.,TRBJ2-7,TRBD1,TRBV5-6,TGTGCCAGCAGCCTCAGGGGGCCGGAGCAGTACTTC,CASSLRGPEQYF
.,TRBJ2-3,.,TRBV9,TGTGCCAGCAGCGGCTCCGGGACGACAGATACGCAGTATTTT,CASSGSGTTDTQYF
.,TRBJ1-2,.,TRBV6-1,TGTGCCAGCAGTGAATTTCGGAGTTGGGGGACCGGCTACACCTTC,CASSEFRSWGTGYTF
.,TRBJ1-1,.,TRBV7-9,TGTGCCAGCAGAGCAGGGGTAAGCACTGAAGCTTTCTTT,CASRAGVSTEAFF
.,TRBJ1-5,.,TRBV30,TGTGCCTGGAGTGTACGTCGGGGCATCAATCAGCCCCAGCATTTT,CAWSVRRGINQPQHF
.,TRBJ2-7,.,TRBV5-1,TGCGCCAGCAGCTACCGGGGAGGCTACGAGCAGTACTTC,CASSYRGGYEQYF
.,TRBJ1-1,.,TRBV3-1/TRBV3-2,TGTGCCAGCAGCCAAGACCGCACTGAAGCTTTCTTT,CASSQDRTEAFF
.,TRBJ2-5,.,TRBV18,TGTGCCAGCTCACCACCGGCCAGGCCCAAAGAGACCCAGTACTTC,CASSPPARPKETQYF
.,TRBJ2-1,.,TRBV27,TGTGCCAGCAGTTTATTTAAGGAGCAGTTCTTC,CASSLFKEQFF
.,TRBJ2-3,.,TRBV6-2/TRBV6-3,TGTGCCAGCAGTTACCTGAGCACAGATACGCAGTATTTT,CASSYLSTDTQYF
.,TRBJ2-3,TRBD2,TRBV25-1,TGTGCCAGCAGTTCTTTGGGAGGAGCGGGGGTGGGCACAGATACGCAGTATTTT,CASSSLGGAGVGTDTQYF
.,TRBJ2-7,TRBD1,TRBV7-9,TGTGCCAGCAGCTCATCCACCGGGACAGGGGGCGACTACGAGCAGTACTTC,CASSSSTGTGGDYEQYF
once,TRBJ1-2,TRBD1,TRBV29-1,TGCAGCGTTGTTTCGGGTTGGACAGGGGCTACCTATGGCTACACCTTC,CSVVSGWTGATYGYTF
.,TRBJ2-5,.,TRBV6-2/TRBV6-3,TGTGCCAGCAGTTACTTTGGACAGCGGACCCAAGAGACCCAGTACTTC,CASSYFGQRTQETQYF
few,TRBJ2-3,.,TRBV5-1,TGCGCCAGCAGCCGGGACTCGAGCACAGATACGCAGTATTTT,CASSRDSSTDTQYF
.,TRBJ2-4,.,TRBV29-1,TGCAGCGCTCGGACAATTACTAAAAACATTCAGTACTTC,CSARTITKNIQYF
.,TRBJ1-5,.,TRBV30,TGTGCCTGGAGTGTAGGGGTTGTCAGGGTGGGGCCCCAGCATTTT,CAWSVGVVRVGPQHF
.,TRBJ2-1,.,TRBV11-3,TGTGCCAGCAGCTTAGAGGGTACAGCCTTACCCTACAATGAGCAGTTCTTC,CASSLEGTALPYNEQFF
.,TRBJ2-7,TRBD2,TRBV7-2,TGTGCCAGCAGCCTAACTAGCGGGGGGGCCAGCGAGCAGTACTTC,CASSLTSGGASEQYF
.,TRBJ1-4,.,TRBV7-2,TGTGCCAGCAGCTTAGTATTCAGTACAACTAATGAAAAACTGTTTTTT,CASSLVFSTTNEKLFF
once,TRBJ2-5,.,TRBV4-3,TGCGCCAGCAGCCAAACCCCCGGGACCGGCGCAGAGACCCAGTACTTC,CASSQTPGTGAETQYF
.,TRBJ1-6,.,TRBV30,TGTGCCTGGAGTCTCACCTATAATTCACCCCTCCACTTT,CAWSLTYNSPLHF
.,TRBJ2-7,.,TRBV7-9,TGTGCCAGCAGCTTAGTAGAGGACAACTACGAGCAGTACTTC,CASSLVEDNYEQYF
.,TRBJ1-1,.,TRBV9,TGTGCCAGCAGCCCACCCGCGGTTGAAGCTTTCTTT,CASSPPAVEAFF
once,TRBJ2-4,.,TRBV18,TGTGCCAGCTCACCCTCTGAAGCCAAAAACATTCAGTACTTC,CASSPSEAKNIQYF
.,TRBJ1-1,.,TRBV28,TGTGCCAGCAGCCGCACCCAGGCTCCTCGCGGTGAAGCTTTCTTT,CASSRTQAPRGEAFF
.,TRBJ2-7,.,TRBV7-8,TGTGCCAGCAGCTGGAGCTCCGAGGGCAGTGAAGTCTACGAGCAGTACTTC,CASSWSSEGSEVYEQYF
.,TRBJ2-1,TRBD2,TRBV11-2,TGTGCCAGCAGCTTAACTGGCGGGGGGGACTACAATGAGCAGTTCTTC,CASSLTGGGDYNEQFF
once,TRBJ2-3,.,TRBV4-1,TGCGCCAGCAGCCAAGACAGGAGACCCGAACGGAACACAGATACGCAGTATTTT,CASSQDRRPERNTDTQYF
.,TRBJ2-2,.,TRBV18,TGTGCCAGCTCACCCCCGGGACAAAGGCTGAACACCGGGGAGCTGTTTTTT,CASSPPGQRLNTGELFF
.,TRBJ1-5,TRBD1,TRBV28,TGTGCCAGCAGTCTCCTTCGACAGGGAGATAGCAATCAGCCCCAGCATTTT,CASSLLRQGDSNQPQHF
.,TRBJ2-7,.,TRBV15,TGTGCCACCAGCAGAGATCAGGTCGGCGGAATCTACGAGCAGTACTTC,CATSRDQVGGIYEQYF
.,TRBJ1-1,TRBD1,TRBV28,TGTGCCAGCAGTTTTCGTTTCAGGGGGAAAACTGAAGCTTTCTTT,CASSFRFRGKTEAFF
few,TRBJ1-1,TRBD1,TRBV9,TGTGCCAGCAGCGCACAACAGGGGGGGACTGAAGCTTTCTTT,CASSAQQGGTEAFF
.,TRBJ1-1,.,TRBV5-1,TGCGCCAGCAGCTTGGCGGGGGGGATCAAAAGGACTGAAGCTTTCTTT,CASSLAGGIKRTEAFF
.,TRBJ1-1,TRBD1,TRBV27,TGTGCCAGCAGTTCGCGGACAGGACTTCACACTGAAGCTTTCTTT,CASSSRTGLHTEAFF
.,TRBJ1-1,.,TRBV5-1,TGCGCCAGCAGCCCGAACCGGGGGGCCGCTGAAGCTTTCTTT,CASSPNRGAAEAFF
.,TRBJ2-5,.,TRBV30,TGTGCCTGGACGTTGGGTAGAGAGACCCAGTACTTC,CAWTLGRETQYF
once,TRBJ2-7,TRBD2,TRBV10-3,TGTGCCATCAGTAACCCTAGCGGGGGGGCCTACGAGCAGTACTTC,CAISNPSGGAYEQYF
.,TRBJ1-1,.,TRBV7-9,TGTGCCAGCAGCCCCCCGACAGGAGGAAACACTGAAGCTTTCTTT,CASSPPTGGNTEAFF
.,TRBJ2-2,.,TRBV9,TGTGCCAGCAGCGTACTGGGGTGGTCTAACGGGGAGCTGTTTTTT,CASSVLGWSNGELFF
.,TRBJ1-1,.,TRBV3-1/TRBV3-2,TGTGCCAGCAGCCAACACGCTTTGAACACTGAAGCTTTCTTT,CASSQHALNTEAFF
.,TRBJ1-1,.,TRBV5-5,TGTGCCAGCAGCCCGGACCCGAACACTGAAGCTTTCTTT,CASSPDPNTEAFF
few,TRBJ1-6,.,TRBV6-2/TRBV6-3,TGTGCCAGCAGTCGGGCGGGCTACTATTCACCCCTCCACTTT,CASSRAGYYSPLHF
few,TRBJ1-5,.,TRBV18,TGTGCCAGCTCACCAGCCAGCAACAATCAGCCCCAGCATTTT,CASSPASNNQPQHF